Sequencing of this T cell receptor (beta chain) was carried out in a study of radiotherapy plus CTLA-4 blockade in lung cancer. To note about this clone: Its antigen is undetermined.

General observations from the study: Strongest reported response predictors: early blood clone changes and post-radiation interferon-beta. Following radiotherapy plus ipilimumab, tumor-derived TCR clones expanded in the blood.

The CDR3 length is 16 residues. CDR1 and CDR2 from the germline V gene are MNHEY and SVGAGI. V dropped 0 bases and J dropped 4 bases, with 15 bases sitting between them. Assay: immunoSEQ multiplex PCR; the TCRdb copy retains only in-frame clones and omits some. The top ten clones hold around 3.3% of a sample with roughly 120,000 clones, roughly four fifths of them seen once. Focal radiation plus CTLA-4 blockade with ipilimumab was given to patients with chemo-refractory metastatic non-small-cell lung cancer. This receptor was identified in a human donor with non-small cell lung cancer that progressed on radiotherapy plus ipilimumab. Some clones in this sample may be carry-over from other donors' samples. Sample: peripheral blood, taken from a patient treated with radiotherapy plus ipilimumab. The chain recombines TRBV6-5 with TRBJ1-2; D uncertain. CDR3 DNA sequence: TGTGCCAGCAGTTACTCGACGTATGGCAGTTCCTATGGCTACACCTTC. Translation: CASSYSTYGSSYGYTF.